This TCR beta chain stems from a study of shared clonotypes between healthy human individuals. Study in general: Donors, aged 18 to 49, were a couple of women and a few men. Study conclusions and caveats: Estimated richness was generally greater in naive than memory subsets. Shared across a few donors were around 5% of the naive CD4 clonotypes.

Among the donors, all were Caucasian adults who lived in Nashville, Tennessee. Produced via immunoSEQ multiplex PCR; TCRdb's table is partial and in-frame only. The sample records around 1.4 million clones, 98% to 99% being singletons. Of note for this clone: What it binds is not known.

The CDR3 loop spans 15 amino acids. The trim removed 5 bases at V and 4 bases at J, leaving 10 bases unmatched. Germline V CDR1 and CDR2: SGHNT, YYREEE (reference sequence). This TCR was recovered from a man aged 30-40 years in good health. The chain links TRBV5-4 to TRBJ2-5; 8 nucleotides align to TRBD1. Sequenced sample: naive CD4+ T cells sorted from blood. Specified subset: CD45RA+ positively selected. CDR3 in DNA: TGTGCCAGCAGAGAAGGCGGACAGGGCCCAGAGACCCAGTACTTC. Protein sequence: CASREGGQGPETQYF.